These 18 T cell receptor beta chains were sequenced from one sample in a study of CD8+ T cells in alopecia areata. Following extraction, RNA underwent reverse transcription to cDNA, which served as the sequencing template. TCRdb's copy holds only in-frame clones and misses some; the assay was immunoSEQ multiplex PCR. This sample carries some 110,000 clones, none of them present only once. Sequenced input: lesional skin. The receptors here all came from a C3H/HeJ mouse with alopecia areata. Mouse MHC haplotype: H2-k.

As regards this clone: Mouse gene names apply. The sequenced fragment ends 4 residues before the CDR3 boundary, so the rest is inferred from the germline J gene. This chain connects TRBV13-3 to TRBJ1-1, with 10 bases fitting TRBD1. The CDR3 consists of 15 residues. J gave up 4 bases and V 2 bases, and 5 bases lay outside the gene matches. Germline V CDR1 and CDR2: NNHDY, SYVADS. CDR3 bases read: TGTGCCAGCAGTGAGCGGGACAGGGGACTCACA. It is translated as CASSERDRGLT. The CDR3, in full, reads CASSERDRGLTEVFF.

Only a few counts were recorded for this clone. Each gene name is a mouse one. The sequence runs out 4 residues before the end of the CDR3; the remainder is reconstructed from the germline J gene. The chain combines TRBV17 with TRBJ2-7, with 10 nucleotides matching TRBD2. Germline values: CDR1 MNHDT, CDR2 YYDKIL. The CDR3 runs to 17 residues. The CDR3 protein is CASSRDLALGGRNEQYF. Partial CDR3 DNA: TGTGCTAGCAGTAGAGATCTCGCCCTGGGGGGGCGGAAT.

This clone has a handful of counts. Genes and germline come from the mouse. The sequence runs out 4 residues before the end of the CDR3; the remainder is reconstructed from the germline J gene. The rearrangement links TRBV19 to TRBJ2-1; 8 nucleotides align to TRBD1. V lost 4 bases and J lost 1; bases outside the gene matches: 4. The length of the CDR3 is 15 residues. CDR1 and CDR2 (germline): FNHDT, SITEND (reference sequence). The sequenced part of the CDR3 DNA is TGTGCCAGCAGTTTTACAGGGGGGAACTATGCT. This codes for CASSFTGGNYA. In full, the CDR3 reads CASSFTGGNYAEQFF. The full variable domain, rest sourced from reference TRBV19 and TRBJ2-1, is GGIITQTPKFLIGQEGQKLTLKCQQNFNHDTMYWYRQDSGKGLRLIYYSITENDLQKGDLSEGYDASREKKSSFSLTVTSAQKNEMAVFLCASSFTGGNYAEQFFGPGTRLTVL.

The sample holds a few counts of this clone. Genes and germline come from the mouse. The sequenced fragment ends 4 residues before the CDR3 boundary, so the rest is inferred from the germline J gene. The rearrangement joins TRBV5 to TRBJ2-1; D is possibly TRBD2 (5 bases). Germline CDR1 reads LGHNA; CDR2 reads YNLKQL (reference sequence). This CDR3 has 16 residues. Trimming stripped 1 base from V and 0 bases from J, with 10 bases between. CDR3 sequence: CASSQAGLLNYAEQFF. The part of the CDR3 DNA that was read is TGTGCCAGCAGCCAAGCAGGACTCCTTAACTATGCT.

This clone was counted a few times. Gene names are mouse gene names. Read coverage stops 4 residues before the CDR3 terminus; the germline J gene supplies the remainder. The V and J genes are TRBV13-3 and TRBJ2-3; 7 positions match TRBD1. Germline CDR1 reads NNHDY; CDR2 reads SYVADS. The J segment lost 2 bases and the V segment lost 6 bases, leaving 6 bases of the junction unmatched. The CDR3 has 14 residues. Partial CDR3 DNA: TGTGCCAGCAAACCCGGGACAGATGCAGAA. It encodes CASKPGTDAE. In full, the CDR3 reads CASKPGTDAETLYF.

This clone has just a few counts. Germline and genes here are mouse. The read halts 4 residues ahead of the CDR3 end, with the missing end drawn from the germline J gene. The chain combines TRBV13-1 with TRBJ1-1; a possible D gene is TRBD1 (6 bases). Germline CDR1 reads NSHNY; CDR2 reads SYGAGN. V was pared by 3 bases and J by 1 base, with 10 bases between. The CDR3 runs to 14 residues. CDR3 sequence: CASSGDRRNTEVFF. The sequenced CDR3 bases are TGTGCCAGCAGTGGAGACAGGCGAAACACA.

This clone was observed a handful of times. Genes and germline are mouse. The CDR3 end lies 4 residues beyond the end of the read and is filled in from the germline J gene. V usage is TRBV19 and J usage is TRBJ2-5, with TRBD2 matching 10 bases. This CDR3 region has 14 residues. Per germline, CDR1 FNHDT and CDR2 SITEND (reference sequence). The CDR3 loop is CASSVDWGEDTQYF. The CDR3 bases that were read are TGTGCCAGCAGTGTTGACTGGGGGGAAGAC. The full variable domain, in which reference TRBV19 and TRBJ2-5 provide the parts outside the CDR3, is GGIITQTPKFLIGQEGQKLTLKCQQNFNHDTMYWYRQDSGKGLRLIYYSITENDLQKGDLSEGYDASREKKSSFSLTVTSAQKNEMAVFLCASSVDWGEDTQYFGPGTRLLVL.

This clone was seen only a few times. Gene names and germline refer to mouse. The CDR3 DNA, read in part, is TGTGCCAGCAGCCCCGGGACAACAAACACCGGG. It is translated as CASSPGTTNTG. The whole CDR3 protein reads CASSPGTTNTGQLYF. V gene TRBV5 combines with J gene TRBJ2-2; D is perhaps TRBD1 (6 bases). The read ends 4 residues shy of where the CDR3 ends; the end is completed using the germline J gene. Trimming took 4 bases from V and 0 from J, leaving 9 bases between them. Per the germline V gene, CDR1 is LGHNA and CDR2 is YNLKQL (reference sequence). The CDR3 sequence is 15 residues long.

This clone was seen a handful of times. Gene names and germline refer to mouse. From the germline J gene comes the end of the CDR3, since the read stops 4 residues before it. The J gene is TRBJ2-5, the V gene TRBV19, with TRBD1 matching 7 bases. The ends lost 2 bases at V and 2 bases at J; junction bases unmatched: 5. CDR3 length: 15 residues. Per germline, CDR1 FNHDT and CDR2 SITEND (reference sequence). CDR3 loop: CASSIPDRAQDTQYF. The covered CDR3 bases are TGTGCCAGCAGTATCCCTGACAGGGCCCAAGAC.

About this clone: Any gene name here is a mouse gene name. The read terminates 4 residues before the CDR3 end, so the remaining end is supplied by the germline J gene. The gene calls are TRBV31 and TRBJ2-7; 8 nucleotides align to TRBD2. The V gene's germline CDR1 is GKSSPN and CDR2 SITVG. The length of the CDR3 is 14 residues. Trimming cost V 1 base and J 0 bases; bases outside gene matches: 2. Partial CDR3 DNA: TGTGCCTGGAGTCCGGACTGGGACTCCTAT. Translation: CAWSPDWDSY. The full CDR3 protein reads CAWSPDWDSYEQYF. Full variable domain (remainder filled in from reference TRBV31 and TRBJ2-7): AQTIHQWPVAEIKAVGSPLSLGCTIKGKSSPNLYWYWQATGGTLQQLFYSITVGQVESVVQLNLSASRPKDDQFILSTEKLLLSHSGFYLCAWSPDWDSYEQYFGPGTRLTVL.

The table lists this clone with a few counts. Genes and germline come from the mouse. CDR3 residues: CASSGQERDAEQFF. The part of the CDR3 DNA that was read is TGTGCCAGCAGTGGACAGGAGAGAGATGCT. The gene calls are TRBV13-1 and TRBJ2-1; TRBD1 is a possible D gene (6 bases). The CDR3 goes on 4 residues after the read ends, and that part is filled in from the germline J gene. Germline V gene lookup returns CDR1 NSHNY and CDR2 SYGAGN. The CDR3 contains 14 residues. V lost 3 bases and J 5 bases, leaving 12 bases between the germline ends.

This clone appeared many times. Genes and germline are mouse. The read terminates 4 residues before the CDR3 end, so the remaining end is supplied by the germline J gene. The J gene is TRBJ2-3, the V gene TRBV13-3; 8 bases agree with TRBD2. Germline V gene data show CDR1 as NNHDY and CDR2 as SYVADS. This CDR3 region has 15 residues. Trimming removed 2 bases from V and 3 bases from J; junction bases left unmatched: 5. The CDR3 loop is CASSEGDWRAETLYF. CDR3 DNA, as far as it was read: TGTGCCAGCAGTGAGGGGGACTGGCGAGCAGAA.

This clone was found many times. The germline and genes are mouse ones. The CDR3 goes on 4 residues after the read ends, and that part is filled in from the germline J gene. The rearrangement uses TRBV13-3 and TRBJ2-3; TRBD2 aligns across 9 bases. The CDR3 totals 14 residues. The trim removed 7 bases at V and 0 bases at J, leaving 3 bases unmatched. Germline V gene data show CDR1 as NNHDY and CDR2 as SYVADS. Here the CDR3 reads CASAGTGSAETLYF. Partial CDR3 DNA: TGTGCCAGCGCCGGGACTGGGAGTGCAGAA.

There are many counts of this clone. Mouse germline and gene names are used. Coverage ceases 4 residues before the CDR3 finishes, and the germline J gene fills in the end. The chain is built from TRBV13-1 and TRBJ2-3, with D tentatively TRBD2 (6 bases). There are 14 residues in the CDR3. Germline V gene sequence: CDR1 NSHNY, CDR2 SYGAGN. Trimming cost V 0 bases and J 1 base, with 6 bases left between them. The CDR3 protein is CASSDGLGAETLYF. Incomplete CDR3 DNA: TGTGCCAGCAGTGATGGACTGGGTGCAGAA.

There are many counts of this clone. Gene names are mouse gene names. The read gets to within 4 residues of the CDR3 end, and the germline J gene fills in the rest. The chain uses TRBV13-3 and TRBJ2-1, with D perhaps TRBD2 (6 bases). Germline CDR1 is NNHDY and CDR2 is SYVADS. V lost 5 bases and J lost 2, with 8 bases in between. The CDR3 is 13 residues long. CDR3 residues: CASRRLDYAEQFF. CDR3 DNA (partial): TGTGCCAGCAGGCGACTGGACTATGCT.

In regard to this clone: Gene names and germline refer to mouse. Sequencing ends 4 residues short of the CDR3 end; the germline J gene provides the rest. The chain carries TRBV19 and TRBJ1-4, with D hard to call. Trimming took 1 base from V and 0 from J, leaving 10 bases between them. Germline V lookup: CDR1 FNHDT, CDR2 SITEND (reference sequence). The CDR3 is made up of 16 amino acids. The DNA read from the CDR3 is TGTGCCAGCAGTATAAGGCAGGTCTTTTCCAACGAA. Protein product: CASSIRQVFSNE. The CDR3 in its entirety is CASSIRQVFSNERLFF.

In its sample, this clone was seen a few times. At residue 12, the translated DNA and the protein in TCRdb do not agree; the protein given here is derived from the DNA. The genes and germline here are from mouse. CDR3 residues: CTCSGTGRSNSPLYF. The part of the CDR3 DNA that was read is TGCACCTGCAGTGGGACAGGGAGGAGTAATTCGCCC. This sequence joins TRBV1 and TRBJ1-6; 8 bases fit TRBD1. From the germline J gene comes the end of the CDR3, since the read stops 3 residues before it. TRBJ1-6 is known as an ORF, though its function is uncertain. Trimming took 4 bases from V and 6 from J; bases not matched to a gene: 5. CDR1 NSQYPW and CDR2 LRSPGD come from the germline V gene (reference sequence). The CDR3 is 15 residues long.

Turning to this clone: Gene names and germline refer to mouse. The read halts 4 residues ahead of the CDR3 end, with the missing end drawn from the germline J gene. The chain joins TRBV19 to TRBJ2-7; TRBD2 matches 13 bases. The CDR3 totals 15 residues. The V gene's germline CDR1 is FNHDT and CDR2 SITEND (reference sequence). Unmatched junction bases numbered 5, after V lost 5 bases and J lost 3 bases. CDR3 DNA (partial): TGTGCCAGCAGGATCAGGGACTGGGGGGGCTAT. As protein: CASRIRDWGGY. The whole CDR3 reads CASRIRDWGGYEQYF.